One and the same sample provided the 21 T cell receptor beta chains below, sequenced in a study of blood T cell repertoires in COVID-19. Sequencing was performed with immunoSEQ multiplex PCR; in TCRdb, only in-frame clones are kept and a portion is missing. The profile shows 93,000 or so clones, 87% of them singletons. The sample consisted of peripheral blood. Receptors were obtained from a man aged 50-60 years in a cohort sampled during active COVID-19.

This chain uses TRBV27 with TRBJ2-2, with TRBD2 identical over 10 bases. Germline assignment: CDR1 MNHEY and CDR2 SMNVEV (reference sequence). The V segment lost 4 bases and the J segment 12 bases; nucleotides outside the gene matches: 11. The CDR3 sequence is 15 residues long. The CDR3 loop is CASSSLAGIPGKLFF. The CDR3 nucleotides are TGTGCCAGCAGTTCACTAGCGGGGATACCGGGGAAGCTGTTTTTT.

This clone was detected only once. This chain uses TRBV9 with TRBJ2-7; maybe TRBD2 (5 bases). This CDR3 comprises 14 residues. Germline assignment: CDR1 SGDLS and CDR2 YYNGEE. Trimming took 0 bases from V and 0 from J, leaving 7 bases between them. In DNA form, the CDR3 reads TGTGCCAGCAGCGTAGCCAGCGGCTCCTACGAGCAGTACTTC. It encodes CASSVASGSYEQYF.

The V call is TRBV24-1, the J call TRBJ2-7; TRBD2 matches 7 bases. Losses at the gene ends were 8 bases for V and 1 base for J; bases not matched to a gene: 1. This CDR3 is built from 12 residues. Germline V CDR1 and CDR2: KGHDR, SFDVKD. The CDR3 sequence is CATMGGSYEQYF. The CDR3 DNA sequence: TGTGCCACCATGGGAGGGTCCTACGAGCAGTACTTC.

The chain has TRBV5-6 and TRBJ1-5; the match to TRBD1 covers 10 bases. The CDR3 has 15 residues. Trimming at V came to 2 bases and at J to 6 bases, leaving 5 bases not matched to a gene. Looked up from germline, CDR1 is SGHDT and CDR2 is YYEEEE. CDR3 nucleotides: TGTGCCAGCAGCTTTCGGGGACAGGGGAGTCAGCCCCAGCATTTT. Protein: CASSFRGQGSQPQHF.

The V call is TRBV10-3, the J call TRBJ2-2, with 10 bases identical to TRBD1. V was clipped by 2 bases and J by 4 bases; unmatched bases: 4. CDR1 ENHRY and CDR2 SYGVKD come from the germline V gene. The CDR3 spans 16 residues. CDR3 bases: TGTGCCATCAGTGAGCCGACAGGGGGCGTCACCGGGGAGCTGTTTTTT. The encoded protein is CAISEPTGGVTGELFF.

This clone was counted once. CDR3 amino acids: CASSQDKNTEAFF. CDR3 in DNA: TGTGCCAGCAGCCAAGACAAGAACACTGAAGCTTTCTTT. V is TRBV7-8 and J is TRBJ1-1, with D hard to call. V was pared by 5 bases and J by 1 base, with 8 bases between. Germline-derived CDR1 and CDR2 are SGHVS and FQNEAQ. The CDR3 spans 13 residues. The entire variable domain, with the rest obtained from reference TRBV7-8 and TRBJ1-1, is as follows: GAGVSQSPRYKVAKRGQDVALRCDPISGHVSLFWYQQALGQGPEFLTYFQNEAQLDKSGLPSDRFFAERPEGSVSTLKIQRTQQEDSAVYLCASSQDKNTEAFFGQGTRLTVV.

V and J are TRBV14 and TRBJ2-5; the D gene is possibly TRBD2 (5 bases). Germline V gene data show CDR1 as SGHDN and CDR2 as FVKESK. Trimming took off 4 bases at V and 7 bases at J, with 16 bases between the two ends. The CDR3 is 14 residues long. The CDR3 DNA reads TGTGCCAGCAGCCCACGGACGGGGAAGGGGACCCAGTACTTC. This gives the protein CASSPRTGKGTQYF.

CDR3: CASKRDNQPQHF. In DNA form, the CDR3 reads TGTGCCAGCAAGAGGGATAATCAGCCCCAGCATTTT. V usage is TRBV2 and J usage is TRBJ1-5, with no clear D. Germline CDR1 SNHLY, CDR2 FYNNEI. Trimming removed 7 bases from V and 4 bases from J, with 8 bases in between. CDR3 length equals 12 residues.

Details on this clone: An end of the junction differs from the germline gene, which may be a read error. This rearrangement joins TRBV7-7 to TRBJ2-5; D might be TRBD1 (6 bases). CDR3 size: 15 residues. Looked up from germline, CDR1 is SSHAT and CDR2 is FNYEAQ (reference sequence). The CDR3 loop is CASSLSPTGQETQYF. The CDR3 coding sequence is TGTGCTAGCAGCTTATCCCCGACAGGTCAAGAGACCCAGTACTTC.

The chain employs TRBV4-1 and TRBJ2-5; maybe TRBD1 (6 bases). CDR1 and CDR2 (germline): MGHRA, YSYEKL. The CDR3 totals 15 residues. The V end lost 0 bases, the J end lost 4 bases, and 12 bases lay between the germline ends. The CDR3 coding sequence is TGCGCCAGCAGCCAAGATCCAGGGGAAGCAGAGACCCAGTACTTC. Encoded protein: CASSQDPGEAETQYF.

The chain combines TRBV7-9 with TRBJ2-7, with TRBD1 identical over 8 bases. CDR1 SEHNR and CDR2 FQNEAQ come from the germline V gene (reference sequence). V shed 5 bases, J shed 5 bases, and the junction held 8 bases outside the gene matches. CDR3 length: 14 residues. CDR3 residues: CASSLTGVYDEQYF. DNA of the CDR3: TGTGCCAGCAGCCTGACAGGGGTTTACGACGAGCAGTACTTC.

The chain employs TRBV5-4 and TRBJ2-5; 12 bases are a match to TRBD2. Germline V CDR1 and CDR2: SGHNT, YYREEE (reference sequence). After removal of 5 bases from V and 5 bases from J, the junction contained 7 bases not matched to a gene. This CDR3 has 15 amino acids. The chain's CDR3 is CASRAGLAGRETQYF. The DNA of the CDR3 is TGTGCCAGCAGGGCAGGACTAGCGGGGAGGGAGACCCAGTACTTC.

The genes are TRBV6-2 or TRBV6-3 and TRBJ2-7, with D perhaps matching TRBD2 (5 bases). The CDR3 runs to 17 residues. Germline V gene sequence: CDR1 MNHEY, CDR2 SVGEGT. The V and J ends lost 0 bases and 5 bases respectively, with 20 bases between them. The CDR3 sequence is CASSYSSPGSAFHEQYF. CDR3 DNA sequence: TGTGCCAGCAGTTACTCGAGTCCGGGGTCGGCCTTTCACGAGCAGTACTTC.

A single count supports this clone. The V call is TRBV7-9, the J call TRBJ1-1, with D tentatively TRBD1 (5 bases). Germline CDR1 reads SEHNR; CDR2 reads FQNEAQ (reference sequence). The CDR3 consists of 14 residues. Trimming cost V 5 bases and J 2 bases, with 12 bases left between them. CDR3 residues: CASSRRQSNTEAFF. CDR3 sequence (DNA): TGTGCCAGCAGCCGCCGACAGAGTAACACTGAAGCTTTCTTT. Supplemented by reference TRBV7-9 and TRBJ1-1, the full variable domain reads DTGVSQNPRHKITKRGQNVTFRCDPISEHNRLYWYRQTLGQGPEFLTYFQNEAQLEKSRLLSDRFSAERPKGSFSTLEIQRTEQGDSAMYLCASSRRQSNTEAFFGQGTRLTVV.

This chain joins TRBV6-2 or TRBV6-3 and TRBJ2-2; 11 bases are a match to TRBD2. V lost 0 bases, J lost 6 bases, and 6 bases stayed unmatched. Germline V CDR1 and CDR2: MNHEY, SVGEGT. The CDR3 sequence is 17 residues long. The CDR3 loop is CASSYSKLAGVAGELFF. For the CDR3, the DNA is TGTGCCAGCAGTTACTCGAAACTAGCGGGGGTGGCCGGGGAGCTGTTTTTT.

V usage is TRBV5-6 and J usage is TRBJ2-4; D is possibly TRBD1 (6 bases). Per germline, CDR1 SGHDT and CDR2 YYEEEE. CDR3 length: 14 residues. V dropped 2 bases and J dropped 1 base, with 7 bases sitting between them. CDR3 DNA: TGTGCCAGCAGCTTAAGGGGGGCCAAAAACATTCAGTACTTC. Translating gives CASSLRGAKNIQYF.

The CDR3 sequence is CASSSGGAGAYEQYF. In nucleotides, the CDR3 is TGTGCCAGCAGCTCCGGAGGGGCAGGAGCCTACGAGCAGTACTTC. V is TRBV5-4 and J is TRBJ2-7; D may be TRBD2 (6 bases). CDR1 is SGHNT, CDR2 YYREEE, per germline (reference sequence). The CDR3 has 15 amino acids. Trimming took off 3 bases at V and 2 bases at J, with 15 bases between the two ends.

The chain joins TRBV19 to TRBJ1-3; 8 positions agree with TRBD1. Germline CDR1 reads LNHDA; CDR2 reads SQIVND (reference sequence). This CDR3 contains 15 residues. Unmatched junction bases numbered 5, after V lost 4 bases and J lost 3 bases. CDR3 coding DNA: TGTGCCAGTAGTACAAGGACAGGGTTTGGAAACACCATATATTTT. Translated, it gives CASSTRTGFGNTIYF.

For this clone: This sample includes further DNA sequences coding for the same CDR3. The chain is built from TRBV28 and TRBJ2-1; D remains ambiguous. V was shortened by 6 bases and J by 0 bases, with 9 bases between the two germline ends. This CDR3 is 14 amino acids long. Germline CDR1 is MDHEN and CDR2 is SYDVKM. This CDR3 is CASSYGDSYNEQFF. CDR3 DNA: TGTGCCAGCAGCTACGGAGACTCCTACAATGAGCAGTTCTTC.

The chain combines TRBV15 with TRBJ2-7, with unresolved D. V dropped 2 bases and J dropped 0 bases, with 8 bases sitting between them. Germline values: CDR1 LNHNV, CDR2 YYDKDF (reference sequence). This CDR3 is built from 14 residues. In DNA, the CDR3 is TGTGCCACCAGCAGAACCTTTAGCTCCTACGAGCAGTACTTC. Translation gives CATSRTFSSYEQYF. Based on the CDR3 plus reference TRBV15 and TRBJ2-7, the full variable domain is DAMVIQNPRYQVTQFGKPVTLSCSQTLNHNVMYWYQQKSSQAPKLLFHYYDKDFNNEADTPDNFQSRRPNTSFCFLDIRSPGLGDTAMYLCATSRTFSSYEQYFGPGTRLTVT.

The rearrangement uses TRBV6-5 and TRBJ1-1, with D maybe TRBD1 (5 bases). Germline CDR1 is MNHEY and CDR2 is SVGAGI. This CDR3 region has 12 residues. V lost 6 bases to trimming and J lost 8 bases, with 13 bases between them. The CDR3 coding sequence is TGTGCCAGCAGCATCAGGCAGGGAGAAGCTTTCTTT. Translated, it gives CASSIRQGEAFF.